Presented here are 21 T cell receptor beta chains from one specimen sequenced in a study of blood T cell repertoires in COVID-19. Sequencing was performed with immunoSEQ multiplex PCR; in TCRdb, only in-frame clones are kept and a portion is missing. The sample lists about 93,000 clones, roughly 79% seen once, with roughly 16% in the top ten. The sample comprised peripheral blood. The receptors were sampled from a human donor in a cohort sampled during active COVID-19.

The rearrangement joins TRBV7-8 to TRBJ1-5, with D possibly TRBD1 on 5 matching bases. V was shortened by 5 bases and J by 7 bases, with 12 bases between the two germline ends. This CDR3 has 13 amino acids. Germline V gene data show CDR1 as SGHVS and CDR2 as FQNEAQ. The CDR3 sequence is CASSPRTKQPQHF. The CDR3 coding sequence is TGTGCCAGCAGCCCACGGACAAAGCAGCCCCAGCATTTT.

J is TRBJ2-7 and V is TRBV28; 8 bases line up with TRBD2. The CDR3 covers 16 residues. Germline V gene sequence: CDR1 MDHEN, CDR2 SYDVKM. Losses at the gene ends were 7 bases for V and 0 bases for J; bases not matched to a gene: 11. CDR3 nucleotides: TGTGCCAGCACTTCCTTCTCTAGCGGGTTCTCCTACGAGCAGTACTTC. It codes for CASTSFSSGFSYEQYF.

The rearrangement links TRBV5-1 to TRBJ2-1; TRBD2 agrees at 10 bases. V was clipped by 1 base and J by 9 bases; unmatched bases: 7. The CDR3 runs 15 residues. Germline V gene data show CDR1 as SGHRS and CDR2 as YFSETQ. CDR3 nucleotides: TGCGCCAGCAGCTTGACTAGCGGGATGATACGTGAGCAGTTCTTC. This gives the protein CASSLTSGMIREQFF.

The V and J genes are TRBV25-1 and TRBJ2-1, with D hard to call. The V end was cut by 6 bases, the J end by 4 bases, with 13 bases between. Per germline, CDR1 MGHDK and CDR2 SYGVNS. The CDR3 extends over 14 amino acids. This chain's CDR3 is CASSHPRAYNEQFF. CDR3 sequence (DNA): TGTGCCAGCAGCCACCCTCGAGCTTACAATGAGCAGTTCTTC.

In its sample, this clone was seen a few times. The genes are TRBV5-1 and TRBJ1-5; D unclear. CDR3 length: 14 amino acids. Germline V gives CDR1 SGHRS, CDR2 YFSETQ. V shed 0 bases and J shed 0 bases, with 4 bases lying between them. In DNA form, the CDR3 reads TGCGCCAGCAGCTTGGACGGTAGCAATCAGCCCCAGCATTTT. As protein: CASSLDGSNQPQHF. Combining the CDR3 with reference TRBV5-1 and TRBJ1-5 gives the whole variable domain KAGVTQTPRYLIKTRGQQVTLSCSPISGHRSVSWYQQTPGQGLQFLFEYFSETQRNKGNFPGRFSGRQFSNSRSEMNVSTLELGDSALYLCASSLDGSNQPQHFGDGTRLSIL.

The gene calls are TRBV18 and TRBJ2-2; D uncertain. The V end was cut by 3 bases, the J end by 4 bases, with 21 bases between. CDR1 is KGHSH, CDR2 LQKENI, per germline. The CDR3 has 18 amino acids. CDR3 DNA sequence: TGTGCCAGCTCACCGAACGCCCCAACTGTTGTCTCCACCGGGGAGCTGTTTTTT. Its translation is CASSPNAPTVVSTGELFF.

The rearrangement uses TRBV5-4 and TRBJ2-5; no clear D. The CDR3 length is 12 residues. Germline-derived CDR1 and CDR2 are SGHNT and YYREEE (reference sequence). V was shortened by 3 bases and J by 4 bases, with 7 bases between the two germline ends. The CDR3 sequence is CASSSLGETQYF. CDR3 in DNA: TGTGCCAGCAGCTCCCTAGGAGAGACCCAGTACTTC.

V and J are TRBV2 and TRBJ1-4; 7 nucleotides align to TRBD1. The CDR3 spans 18 residues. V lost 3 bases and J lost 0; bases outside the gene matches: 10. CDR1 and CDR2 from the germline V gene are SNHLY and FYNNEI. CDR3 bases: TGTGCCAGCAGTGAGGGCATGACAGGGCAAGCAACTAATGAAAAACTGTTTTTT. Protein: CASSEGMTGQATNEKLFF.

The chain recombines TRBV6-5 with TRBJ2-3; 7 nucleotides agree with TRBD1. V was clipped by 5 bases and J by 4 bases; unmatched bases: 6. CDR1 is MNHEY, CDR2 SVGAGI, per germline. This CDR3 region has 14 residues. The chain's CDR3 is CASSPDRVADTQYF. The CDR3 DNA is TGTGCCAGCAGTCCAGACAGGGTGGCAGATACGCAGTATTTT.

The J gene is TRBJ1-1, the V gene TRBV5-4; 11 nucleotides align to TRBD1. The germline CDR1 and CDR2 sequences are SGHNT and YYREEE (reference sequence). This CDR3 is built from 16 residues. V was pared by 4 bases and J by 3 bases, with 8 bases of the junction left unmatched. This CDR3 is CASSPPDRGLYTEAFF. The CDR3 DNA follows: TGTGCCAGCAGCCCCCCGGACAGGGGGCTGTACACTGAAGCTTTCTTT.

The CDR3 spells CATSRQDVNTEAFF. CDR3 sequence (DNA): TGTGCCACCAGCCGACAGGATGTTAACACTGAAGCTTTCTTT. This rearrangement joins TRBV15 to TRBJ1-1, with D tentatively TRBD1 (6 bases). The CDR3 is 14 amino acids. The V gene's germline CDR1 is LNHNV and CDR2 YYDKDF (reference sequence). Trimming cost V 5 bases and J 2 bases, with 12 bases left between them.

The chain employs TRBV19 and TRBJ1-2, with no clear D. Germline V gene sequence: CDR1 LNHDA, CDR2 SQIVND (reference sequence). CDR3 length: 13 residues. Trimming removed 4 bases from V and 8 bases from J, with 14 bases in between. The CDR3 nucleotides read TGTGCCAGTAGTAGCCCCGGAGGGAGAGGCTACACCTTC. This gives the protein CASSSPGGRGYTF.

The chain couples TRBV6-2 or TRBV6-3 to TRBJ1-2, with 12 bases identical to TRBD1. The germline V gene encodes CDR1 MNHEY and CDR2 SVGEGT. This CDR3 comprises 16 residues. V lost 2 bases, J lost 6 bases, and 7 bases stayed unmatched. The CDR3 coding sequence is TGTGCCAGCAGTTACCCCCGGGACAGGGGGCCCGATGGCTACACCTTC. Residues: CASSYPRDRGPDGYTF.

V usage is TRBV2 and J usage is TRBJ1-1; TRBD1 might be the D (5 bases). This CDR3 contains 14 residues. V was shortened by 8 bases and J by 2 bases, with 15 bases between the two germline ends. From germline, CDR1 is SNHLY and CDR2 FYNNEI. Here the CDR3 reads CASRRGAGNTEAFF. The CDR3 region has the DNA TGTGCCAGCCGGCGCGGGGCCGGCAACACTGAAGCTTTCTTT.

V gene TRBV7-9 combines with J gene TRBJ1-3; unclear D gene. The CDR3 is 17 amino acids. CDR1 and CDR2 (germline): SEHNR, FQNEAQ (reference sequence). V was cut by 0 bases and J by 0 bases, with 12 bases left in between. The CDR3 DNA is TGTGCCAGCAGCTTAGCTGGCAGTCCTTCCTCTGGAAACACCATATATTTT. Its translation is CASSLAGSPSSGNTIYF.

The V call is TRBV12-3 or TRBV12-4, the J call TRBJ1-4, with 7 bases lining up with TRBD1. Trimming cost V 5 bases and J 10 bases; bases outside gene matches: 4. CDR3 size: 12 residues. The CDR3 sequence: CASSRSGGKLFF. In nucleotides, the CDR3 is TGTGCCAGCAGTAGATCAGGGGGAAAACTGTTTTTT.

The gene calls are TRBV7-3 and TRBJ2-5; 9 nucleotides match TRBD1. The J segment lost 1 base and the V segment lost 5 bases, leaving 11 bases of the junction unmatched. The V gene's germline CDR1 is SGHTA and CDR2 FQGTGA. CDR3 length: 17 amino acids. CDR3 protein: CASSPHRDRASQETQYF. Written as DNA, the CDR3 is TGTGCCAGCAGCCCACACCGGGACAGGGCCTCCCAAGAGACCCAGTACTTC.

This rearrangement joins TRBV10-2 to TRBJ2-4, with D unclear. Germline CDR1 is WSHSY and CDR2 is SAAADI. V lost 3 bases to trimming and J lost 0 bases, with 9 bases between them. The CDR3 has 15 amino acids. The CDR3 DNA reads as TGCGCCAGCAGTGACTCACTCCTAGCCAAAAACATTCAGTACTTC. It codes for CASSDSLLAKNIQYF.

This chain connects TRBV6-5 to TRBJ2-5; D is possibly TRBD1 (6 bases). Per germline, CDR1 MNHEY and CDR2 SVGAGI. CDR3 length equals 14 residues. V gave up 6 bases and J gave up 2 bases, with 13 bases separating them. This CDR3 is CASSFRGYQETQYF. DNA of the CDR3: TGTGCCAGCAGCTTCAGGGGATATCAAGAGACCCAGTACTTC.

The V call is TRBV4-2, the J call TRBJ1-6, with 10 bases lining up with TRBD1. Trimming took 3 bases from V and 8 from J; bases not matched to a gene: 4. Germline V gene sequence: CDR1 LGHNA, CDR2 YNFKEQ. The CDR3 totals 15 residues. The CDR3 is CASSQTGGVDSPLHF. The CDR3 DNA sequence: TGTGCCAGCAGCCAGACAGGGGGCGTAGATTCACCCCTCCACTTT.

This clone appeared a few times. The V gene is TRBV5-8, the J gene TRBJ1-5; 11 positions match TRBD1. This CDR3 region has 15 residues. The germline gives CDR1 SGHTS, CDR2 YDEGEE. V shed 3 bases and J 7 bases; nucleotides not matched to a gene: 6. The CDR3 region has the DNA TGTGCCAGCAGCTATGCCGGACAGGGGGCACAGCCCCAGCATTTT. As protein: CASSYAGQGAQPQHF.